This TCR beta chain was identified in a study of response to subunit inactivated influenza vaccine. TCRdb ran MiXCR on the RT-PCR reads and lists one entry per CDR3 protein. The table lists approximately 570,000 distinct CDR3 sequences, about 8% of them singletons. Trimming pared 2 bases from V and 2 bases from J, leaving 17 bases between. Germline assignment: CDR1 SGHTA and CDR2 FQGTGA. This CDR3 is 17 amino acids long. This clonotype was seen ten or more times. The target antigen is unknown. Findings and caveats of the study: Authors suggested each seasonal influenza vaccination recruits few new T cells.

The chain couples TRBV7-3 to TRBJ2-3; a weak D match, TRBD2 (6 bases). The receptor was isolated from a man between 50 and 75 years old who received an inactivated influenza vaccine. The sample was PBMCs from blood, taken roughly 24 months after vaccination. CDR3 residues: CASSLLPPSGPTDTQYF. CDR3 in DNA: TGTGCCAGCAGCTTACTCCCCCCGAGCGGGCCCACAGATACGCAGTATTTT.